The 8 T cell receptor beta chains below were found in one sample sequenced in a study of cytomegalovirus exposure and HLA in healthy donors. The study ran its PCR with 60 Vbeta and 13 Jbeta primers. Method: immunoSEQ multiplex PCR; TCRdb's copy keeps in-frame clones and lacks some. The table lists about 240,000 clones, 82% of them singletons. Material for sequencing was PBMCs. The receptors here all came from a woman aged 40-49 years in good health and CMV-seropositive.

This chain joins TRBV9 and TRBJ2-7; D uncertain. The CDR3 runs to 13 residues. V lost 0 bases, J lost 0 bases, and 4 bases lay in between. CDR1 and CDR2 (germline): SGDLS, YYNGEE. The chain's CDR3 is CASSVDYSYEQYF. CDR3 DNA sequence: TGTGCCAGCAGCGTAGATTACTCCTACGAGCAGTACTTC. The entire variable domain, with the rest obtained from reference TRBV9 and TRBJ2-7, is as follows: DSGVTQTPKHLITATGQRVTLRCSPRSGDLSVYWYQQSLDQGLQFLIQYYNGEERAKGNILERFSAQQFPDLHSELNLSSLELGDSALYFCASSVDYSYEQYFGPGTRLTVT.

This rearrangement joins TRBV4-3 to TRBJ2-4; 12 bases align to TRBD2. The CDR3 spans 16 residues. Germline CDR1 LGHNA, CDR2 YSLEER. V lost 4 bases and J lost 0; bases outside the gene matches: 1. The CDR3 here is CASSPGLAGAKNIQYF. CDR3 sequence (DNA): TGCGCCAGCAGCCCGGGACTAGCGGGAGCCAAAAACATTCAGTACTTC.

The genes are TRBV5-6 and TRBJ2-7; 8 bases fit TRBD1. Germline-derived CDR1 and CDR2 are SGHDT and YYEEEE. V lost 3 bases and J lost 0; bases outside the gene matches: 2. The CDR3 covers 14 residues. In DNA, the CDR3 is TGTGCCAGCAGCTCGACAGGGGTCTCCTACGAGCAGTACTTC. This sequence encodes CASSSTGVSYEQYF.

The CDR3 loop reads CASSSSPEGNTIYF. Here the CDR3 DNA reads TGTGCCAGCAGCTCCTCCCCGGAGGGAAACACCATATATTTT. The rearrangement uses TRBV7-8 and TRBJ1-3; D not resolved. The CDR3 covers 14 residues. Per germline, CDR1 SGHVS and CDR2 FQNEAQ. Deletions cut 4 bases from V and 4 bases from J, with 11 bases between.

This chain joins TRBV15 and TRBJ2-7; 7 bases are shared with TRBD1. V dropped 3 bases and J dropped 2; count of bases not matched to a gene: 10. In germline, CDR1 is LNHNV, CDR2 YYDKDF (reference sequence). The CDR3 length is 16 residues. The CDR3: CATSSSRVQGAYEQYF. In DNA form, the CDR3 reads TGTGCCACCAGCAGTTCCAGGGTCCAGGGGGCCTACGAGCAGTACTTC.

This rearrangement joins TRBV11-2 to TRBJ2-7, with a possible D match to TRBD2 (7 bases). V dropped 7 bases and J dropped 4 bases, with 23 bases sitting between them. Germline V gene sequence: CDR1 SGHAT, CDR2 FQNNGV. The CDR3 has 16 residues. The CDR3 sequence: CASTNGGGGIGYEQYF. For the CDR3, the DNA is TGTGCCAGCACCAACGGGGGAGGGGGAATTGGGTACGAGCAGTACTTC.

The V call is TRBV5-1, the J call TRBJ2-3, with a possible D match to TRBD1 (6 bases). The V gene lost 0 bases and the J gene lost 5 bases, with 7 bases spanning the gap. The germline V gene has CDR1 SGHRS and CDR2 YFSETQ. The CDR3 is 13 amino acids. CDR3 sequence (DNA): TGCGCCAGCAGCTTGGACAGGGTAGATACGCAGTATTTT. It specifies CASSLDRVDTQYF.

The CDR3 nucleotides are TGTGCCAGTAGTATTGGACAGATAAGTTATGGCTACACCTTC. It codes for CASSIGQISYGYTF. V and J are TRBV19 and TRBJ1-2, with TRBD1 as a possible D gene (6 bases). V was trimmed by 3 bases and J by 5 bases, leaving 13 bases between them. The V gene's germline CDR1 is LNHDA and CDR2 SQIVND (reference sequence). The CDR3 is 14 amino acids.